This T cell receptor beta chain was observed in a study of shared clonotypes between healthy human individuals (dated by TCRdb to 2020 to 2022). Looking at the study overall: The cohort comprised a couple of women and a few men aged 18 to 49 years. For each donor, three plates each were used for CD4 naive and CD4 memory, two plates were used for CD8 naive, and one plate was used for CD8 memory. To estimate repertoire size and how much clonotype sharing occurs between individuals, the study deeply sequenced the blood TCR repertoires of 5 or 6 healthy adults. To increase sequencing depth and limit assay-specific biases, different laboratories used diverse techniques to prepare libraries and sequence TCR repertoires. Between about 0.8 and 8.9 billion PBMCs per donor were obtained by leukapheresis.

Details on this clone: The specificity of this receptor is unknown. No per-base quality is available; no much larger clone lies one base away.

The study at large found these results: Larger estimated clonotype richness was generally found for naive subsets than for memory subsets. Incomplete sequencing was indicated by rarefaction of sorted-subset datasets, despite the large sequencing depth. Compared with non-shared clonotypes, the clonotypes found in all four sorted-subset donors had higher generation probabilities. Only blood was sampled, and tissue TCR repertoires likely differ from those in blood. Pairwise subsampling indicated that sequencing depth was expected to affect the degree of clonotype sharing among donors. Because the study included a small number of donors, the genetic and exposure-history diversity represented was limited. Across four donors, approximately 4.6% of naive CD4, more than 3% of naive CD8, around 2.1% of memory CD4, and approximately 0.4% of memory CD8 clonotypes were shared.

Using the deep immunoSEQ assay, TCR CDR3 regions were amplified from genomic DNA by multiplex PCR. Extracted genomic DNA from each cell subset was distributed evenly across all wells of several immunoSEQ 96-well plates, and each plate was treated as a replicate. For sorted subsets, approximately 200 ng of genomic DNA, equivalent to roughly 33,000 T cell genomes, went into each replicate PCR. Purified libraries were measured with a Qubit 3.0 fluorometer, size-checked on a Bioanalyzer 2100, and measured again with the KAPA Library Quantification kit. A separate single-read 150-cycle Illumina NextSeq 550 flow cell was used to sequence each immunoSEQ 96-well plate. In the source study's methods: The immunoSEQ output contained only junctional sequences without quality scores, so filtering could not match that applied to full-length reads. Sequences were annotated with PyIR, a Python wrapper for IgBLAST v1.9, and V/J genes and CDR3 were assigned using IMGT germline references. Any read was removed if the V/J assignment was weak (E-value above 1e-6), the CDR3 was missing, or the read contained stop codons, out-of-frame junctions, or ambiguous translated residues. A V3J clonotype was defined by an identical inferred V gene, J gene, and CDR3 amino acid sequence. The percentage overlap between two repertoires was calculated by dividing the number of shared unique clonotypes by the size of the smaller repertoire. Three approaches were used to assess repertoire richness: RTK rarefaction, the Chao1 estimator, and Recon v2.1 estimates of unobserved clonotypes. Generation probabilities were computed with OLGA for all TCRbeta clonotypes obtained by the gDNA method from several donors. Here the immuneACCESS table is served through TCRdb, limited to in-frame sequences with V and J called. Missing clones are a known gap in these copies; in checked studies unresolved V genes cover under half, and the rest lacks a known reason. Clone size and V and J calls were adopted from that table, with D and trimming inferred from the DNA. The sample records 2 million to 2.5 million clones, over 90% of which are singletons. Together, the top ten hold roughly 0.36% of the sample.

The donors were healthy, HIV-negative adults with no recently reported acute infections or vaccinations. All donors were Caucasian adults living in Nashville, Tennessee, USA. CD4+ T cells were enriched by magnetic negative selection; naive cells were then positively selected on CD45RA, and the negative fraction formed the memory subset. Blood was collected by leukapheresis, and PBMCs were isolated by Ficoll-Histopaque density gradient centrifugation and then cryopreserved in liquid nitrogen vapor phase. Purity and quantity of every magnetically sorted T cell population were checked by analytical flow cytometry. Genomic DNA was isolated from every sorted fraction and measured by UV absorbance on a Nanodrop 2000c. Specimen: naive CD4+ T cells from PBMCs. The cell subset or site label on this specimen signifies: CD45RA+ positively selected. The sequence was obtained from a man between 18 and 29 years old in good health. Some clones in this sample may be carry-over from other donors' samples.

The CDR3 has the sequence CASRAGGFYEQYF. The sequenced DNA: TGTGCCAGCAGAGCCGGGGGTTTCTACGAGCAGTACTTC. The rearranged chain carries TRBV28 and TRBJ2-7; TRBD2 is possibly the D segment (6 matching bases). The CDR3 has 13 amino acids, counting the end cysteine and phenylalanine. The sequence is cut down to CDR3 DNA, 39 bases in frame from base 1. V is clipped by 6 bases and J by 3 bases, and the sequence between their germline boundaries is 12 bases long. CDR1 is given as MDHEN and CDR2 as SYDVKM, both from the germline V gene.